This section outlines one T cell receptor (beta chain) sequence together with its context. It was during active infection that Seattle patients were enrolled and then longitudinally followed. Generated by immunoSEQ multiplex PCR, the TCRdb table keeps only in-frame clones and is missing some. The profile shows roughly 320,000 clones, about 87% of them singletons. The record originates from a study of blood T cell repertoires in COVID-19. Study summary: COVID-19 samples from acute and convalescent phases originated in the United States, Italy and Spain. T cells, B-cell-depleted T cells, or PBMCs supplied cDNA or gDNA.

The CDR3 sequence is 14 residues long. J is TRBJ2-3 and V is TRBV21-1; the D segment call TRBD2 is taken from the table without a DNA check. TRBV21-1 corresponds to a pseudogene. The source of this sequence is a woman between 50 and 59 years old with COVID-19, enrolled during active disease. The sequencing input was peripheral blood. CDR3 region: CASSPLSGTDTQYF. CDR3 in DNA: TGTGCCAGCAGCCCGCTTTCGGGCACAGATACGCAGTATTTT.